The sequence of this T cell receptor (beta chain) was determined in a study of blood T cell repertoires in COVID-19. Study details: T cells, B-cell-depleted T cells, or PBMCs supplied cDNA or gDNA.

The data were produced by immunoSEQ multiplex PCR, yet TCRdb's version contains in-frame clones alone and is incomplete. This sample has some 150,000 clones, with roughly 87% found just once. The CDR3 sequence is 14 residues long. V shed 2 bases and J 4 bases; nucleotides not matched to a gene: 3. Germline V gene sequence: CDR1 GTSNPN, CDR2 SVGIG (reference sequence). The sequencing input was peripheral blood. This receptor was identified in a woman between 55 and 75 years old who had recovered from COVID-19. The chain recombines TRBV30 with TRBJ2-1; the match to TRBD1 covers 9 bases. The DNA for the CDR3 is TGTGCCTGGAGTCGGGACAGGGCATACAATGAGCAGTTCTTC. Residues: CAWSRDRAYNEQFF. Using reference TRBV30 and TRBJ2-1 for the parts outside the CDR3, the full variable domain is SQTIHQWPATLVQPVGSPLSLECTVEGTSNPNLYWYRQAAGRGLQLLFYSVGIGQISSEVPQNLSASRPQDRQFILSSKKLLLSDSGFYLCAWSRDRAYNEQFFGPGTRLTVL.